This T cell receptor (beta chain) is from a study of blood T cell repertoires in COVID-19. Some clones are missing from TCRdb's copy, which holds only in-frame ones; the method was immunoSEQ multiplex PCR. Of a few hundred thousand clones listed, 85% are singletons. In its sample, this clone was seen a few times. This CDR3 spans 14 amino acids. Germline trimming cut 0 bases from V and 5 bases from J; bases unmatched to any gene: 1. Germline V gene lookup returns CDR1 SGHRS and CDR2 YFSETQ. Sequenced sample: peripheral blood. The sequence was obtained from a woman in her late teens or twenties with acute or convalescent COVID-19. J is TRBJ2-7 and V is TRBV5-1, with 11 positions matching TRBD2. The CDR3 reads CASSLDSGRDEQYF. The DNA for the CDR3 is TGCGCCAGCAGCTTGGATAGCGGGAGGGACGAGCAGTACTTC.